This entry lists 28 T cell receptor beta chains sequenced from one sample in a study of cytomegalovirus exposure and HLA in healthy donors. Use of 60 Vbeta and 13 Jbeta primers characterized the PCR. Measured with immunoSEQ multiplex PCR; TCRdb has only the in-frame clones, and not every one. This sample has about 150,000 clones; approximately 80% occur once, and the top ten carry 9.5% to 15%. Sequenced material: PBMCs. These receptors were taken from a man in his thirties or forties in good health and CMV-seropositive.

The chain recombines TRBV28 with TRBJ1-2; perhaps TRBD1 as D (5 bases). CDR1 and CDR2 from the germline V gene are MDHEN and SYDVKM. Trimming took 7 bases from V and 7 from J, leaving 13 bases between them. The CDR3 sequence is 12 residues long. The DNA for the CDR3 is TGTGCCAGCACCCGAGGGACTAGTGGCTACACCTTC. This sequence encodes CASTRGTSGYTF.

This clone was picked up a small number of times. V usage is TRBV14 and J usage is TRBJ2-4, with 11 bases matching TRBD1. V lost 1 base and J lost 1; bases outside the gene matches: 6. This CDR3 has 18 residues. Germline V lookup: CDR1 SGHDN, CDR2 FVKESK. The CDR3 loop reads CASSQGPGQGAAKNIQYF. The CDR3 nucleotides read TGTGCCAGCAGCCAAGGGCCCGGACAGGGGGCGGCCAAAAACATTCAGTACTTC.

The chain has TRBV9 and TRBJ2-2; a weak D match, TRBD1 (5 bases). The CDR3 runs 17 residues. Trimming cost V 0 bases and J 0 bases, with 12 bases left between them. In germline, CDR1 is SGDLS, CDR2 YYNGEE. In nucleotides, the CDR3 is TGTGCCAGCAGCGTAGCGGCCCAGGGCGCGAACACCGGGGAGCTGTTTTTT. This codes for CASSVAAQGANTGELFF.

The rearrangement links TRBV12-5 to TRBJ2-7, with 13 positions matching TRBD2. V gave up 3 bases and J gave up 6 bases; unmatched junction bases: 8. Germline V gene lookup returns CDR1 LGHNT and CDR2 FRNRAP. The CDR3 loop spans 16 amino acids. The CDR3 nucleotides read TGTGCTAGTGGTTTTCAAGGACTAGCGGGAGCGGGCGAGCAGTACTTC. This translates into CASGFQGLAGAGEQYF.

The chain has TRBV12-5 and TRBJ2-7; 8 bases align to TRBD1. The CDR3 consists of 15 residues. J was trimmed by 2 bases and V by 6 bases; bases with no gene match: 9. CDR1 is LGHNT, CDR2 FRNRAP, per germline. In nucleotides, the CDR3 is TGTGCTAGTGGCCCGTGGGACAGGAGCACCTACGAGCAGTACTTC. Translation gives CASGPWDRSTYEQYF.

The CDR3 spells CASSGTDEKLFF. In DNA form, the CDR3 reads TGTGCCAGCAGCGGGACAGACGAAAAACTGTTTTTT. The rearrangement links TRBV5-4 to TRBJ1-4, with 7 nucleotides matching TRBD1. V dropped 4 bases and J dropped 8; count of bases not matched to a gene: 2. Looked up from germline, CDR1 is SGHNT and CDR2 is YYREEE (reference sequence). The CDR3 is made up of 12 amino acids.

The rearrangement uses TRBV5-6 and TRBJ2-7; tentatively, D is TRBD2 (6 bases). The CDR3 spans 13 residues. V was shortened by 3 bases and J by 3 bases, with 10 bases between the two germline ends. Germline-derived CDR1 and CDR2 are SGHDT and YYEEEE. In DNA form, the CDR3 reads TGTGCCAGCAGCTCCCGGGAGAACTACGAGCAGTACTTC. Translation gives CASSSRENYEQYF. The entire variable domain, with the rest obtained from reference TRBV5-6 and TRBJ2-7, is as follows: DAGVTQSPTHLIKTRGQQVTLRCSPKSGHDTVSWYQQALGQGPQFIFQYYEEEERQRGNFPDRFSGHQFPNYSSELNVNALLLGDSALYLCASSSRENYEQYFGPGTRLTVT.

The chain has TRBV6-5 and TRBJ1-6, with no clear D. Trimming shortened V by 6 bases and J by 7 bases, and 16 bases separated the two germline ends. CDR3 length: 15 amino acids. Per the germline V gene, CDR1 is MNHEY and CDR2 is SVGAGI. Here the CDR3 DNA reads TGTGCCAGCAGACTAGGCGGGGTAGGGAATTCACCCCTCCACTTT. Amino acid sequence: CASRLGGVGNSPLHF.

The chain uses TRBV30 and TRBJ2-1; 8 bases align to TRBD2. This CDR3 comprises 13 residues. With V trimmed by 2 bases and J by 7 bases, 4 bases remained unmatched. Germline V gene data show CDR1 as GTSNPN and CDR2 as SVGIG (reference sequence). CDR3 sequence (DNA): TGTGCCTGGAGTAGCGGGAGCCATAATGAGCAGTTCTTC. Translation gives CAWSSGSHNEQFF.

V gene TRBV2 combines with J gene TRBJ2-3, with D possibly being TRBD2 (6 bases). Germline V CDR1 and CDR2: SNHLY, FYNNEI. The CDR3 extends over 12 amino acids. Trimming pared 8 bases from V and 2 bases from J, leaving 8 bases between. CDR3 protein: CASGRSTDTQYF. CDR3 sequence (DNA): TGTGCCAGCGGGAGGTCCACAGATACGCAGTATTTT.

This sequence joins TRBV18 and TRBJ2-2; D may be TRBD2 (5 bases). The length of the CDR3 is 15 residues. CDR1 KGHSH and CDR2 LQKENI come from the germline V gene. Trimming shortened V by 0 bases and J by 2 bases, and 7 bases separated the two germline ends. As DNA, the CDR3 is TGTGCCAGCTCACCACCAGGGAGAAACACCGGGGAGCTGTTTTTT. Protein sequence: CASSPPGRNTGELFF.

The rearrangement links TRBV6-1 to TRBJ2-7, with TRBD2 matching over 10 bases. Trimming took 6 bases from V and 1 from J; bases not matched to a gene: 3. The CDR3 consists of 14 residues. Germline V lookup: CDR1 MNHNS, CDR2 SASEGT. CDR3 bases: TGTGCCAGCAGACTAGCGGGGCCATCCTACGAGCAGTACTTC. It specifies CASRLAGPSYEQYF.

The count of this clone is one. This sequence joins TRBV5-4 and TRBJ2-5; 11 bases are a match to TRBD1. Germline-derived CDR1 and CDR2 are SGHNT and YYREEE (reference sequence). This CDR3 contains 14 residues. V shed 4 bases and J 9 bases; nucleotides not matched to a gene: 8. The CDR3 is CASSTGGQGVAQYF. Here the CDR3 DNA reads TGTGCCAGCAGCACGGGGGGACAGGGGGTGGCCCAGTACTTC. The entire variable domain, with the rest obtained from reference TRBV5-4 and TRBJ2-5, is as follows: ETGVTQSPTHLIKTRGQQVTLRCSSQSGHNTVSWYQQALGQGPQFIFQYYREEENGRGNFPPRFSGLQFPNYSSELNVNALELDDSALYLCASSTGGQGVAQYFGPGTRLLVL.

This chain connects TRBV28 to TRBJ1-3; TRBD1 matches 8 bases. V dropped 2 bases and J dropped 8; count of bases not matched to a gene: 5. Germline assignment: CDR1 MDHEN and CDR2 SYDVKM. The CDR3 extends over 14 amino acids. The CDR3 spells CASSLPGQVDTIYF. The CDR3 DNA is TGTGCCAGCAGTTTACCGGGACAGGTTGACACCATATATTTT.

V and J are TRBV28 and TRBJ1-2; D possibly corresponds to TRBD1 (5 bases). CDR3 length: 14 residues. The V gene's germline CDR1 is MDHEN and CDR2 SYDVKM. Trimming left V 6 bases short and J 8 bases short, with 19 bases between. The CDR3 DNA sequence: TGTGCCAGCAGCGTCCCGGGGGGGATATGCGGCTACACCTTC. Translated: CASSVPGGICGYTF.

This chain connects TRBV5-1 to TRBJ1-1; no clear D gene. CDR3 size: 15 residues. Between the trimmed V and J ends, which lost 3 bases and 1 base, there was a span of 13 bases. Germline V gives CDR1 SGHRS, CDR2 YFSETQ. CDR3 coding DNA: TGCGCCAGCAGCTCAAGACTTGCCCAGAACACTGAAGCTTTCTTT. This codes for CASSSRLAQNTEAFF. The whole variable domain, remainder taken from reference TRBV5-1 and TRBJ1-1, is KAGVTQTPRYLIKTRGQQVTLSCSPISGHRSVSWYQQTPGQGLQFLFEYFSETQRNKGNFPGRFSGRQFSNSRSEMNVSTLELGDSALYLCASSSRLAQNTEAFFGQGTRLTVV.

V usage is TRBV9 and J usage is TRBJ2-1; TRBD1 might be the D (6 bases). The germline V gene encodes CDR1 SGDLS and CDR2 YYNGEE. The CDR3 is made up of 15 amino acids. With 4 bases removed from V and 9 bases from J, the gap between germline ends came to 20 bases. The CDR3 here is CASSRGDTARSEQFF. The CDR3 DNA follows: TGTGCCAGCAGCAGAGGGGACACGGCTCGTAGTGAGCAGTTCTTC.

V gene TRBV28 combines with J gene TRBJ2-3, with 11 bases lining up with TRBD2. The germline V gene has CDR1 MDHEN and CDR2 SYDVKM. The CDR3 is 14 amino acids. The V segment lost 8 bases and the J segment 8 bases; nucleotides outside the gene matches: 9. This CDR3 reads CASGTSGRYGTQYF. The CDR3 region has the DNA TGTGCCAGCGGAACTAGCGGGAGATATGGTACGCAGTATTTT.

The chain combines TRBV7-9 with TRBJ2-7, with TRBD1 identical over 7 bases. The CDR3 spans 14 residues. V gave up 4 bases and J gave up 6 bases; unmatched junction bases: 9. CDR1 and CDR2 (germline): SEHNR, FQNEAQ (reference sequence). CDR3 bases: TGTGCCAGCAGCTCAGGACAGGTTCCCCCCGAGCAGTACTTC. Protein: CASSSGQVPPEQYF.

This chain connects TRBV6-5 to TRBJ2-2; the match to TRBD2 covers 7 bases. J gave up 6 bases and V 6 bases, and 7 bases lay outside the gene matches. The germline V gene has CDR1 MNHEY and CDR2 SVGAGI. This CDR3 is 14 amino acids long. CDR3 nucleotide sequence: TGTGCCAGCAGGCTCGCGGGAGCCCCCGGGGAGCTGTTTTTT. The encoded protein is CASRLAGAPGELFF.

V gene TRBV27 combines with J gene TRBJ1-5, with TRBD1 as a possible D gene (5 bases). The germline V gene has CDR1 MNHEY and CDR2 SMNVEV (reference sequence). The CDR3 covers 14 residues. Trimming took 8 bases from V and 4 from J, leaving 15 bases between them. The CDR3 loop is CASGAVAFNQPQHF. In DNA, the CDR3 is TGTGCCAGCGGGGCTGTTGCGTTTAATCAGCCCCAGCATTTT.

The chain has TRBV9 and TRBJ2-6, with no clear D. Germline lookup yields CDR1 SGDLS and CDR2 YYNGEE. The CDR3 spans 14 residues. V was clipped by 2 bases and J by 0 bases, with 3 bases between them. DNA for the CDR3: TGTGCCAGCAGCGTTAACTCTGGGGCCAACGTCCTGACTTTC. Translated, it gives CASSVNSGANVLTF.

The chain links TRBV10-1 to TRBJ2-5; 12 positions match TRBD2. The J call could be wrong; TRBJ2-7 is a better fit for the DNA end. Per germline, CDR1 WNHNN and CDR2 SYGVQD (reference sequence). CDR3 length: 12 residues. CDR3 bases: TGCGCCAGCCGGACTAGCGGGAACGAGCAGTACTTC. Its translation: CASRTSGNEQYF.

CDR3 sequence reads: CASSRRLAGALDTQYF. The CDR3 DNA sequence: TGTGCCAGCAGTCGACGACTAGCGGGAGCTCTAGATACGCAGTATTTT. The V and J genes are TRBV27 and TRBJ2-3, with 12 positions matching TRBD2. The junction had 8 bases not matched to a gene; V was cut back by 5 bases and J by 5 bases. CDR1 is MNHEY and CDR2 is SMNVEV in the germline V gene (reference sequence). The CDR3 spans 16 residues.

The V and J genes are TRBV7-8 and TRBJ2-1; D unresolved. Trimming removed 1 base at V and 0 bases at J, with 10 bases between. There are 16 residues in the CDR3. Germline values: CDR1 SGHVS, CDR2 FQNEAQ. The CDR3 DNA reads as TGTGCCAGCAGCTTAGAGTCTGGCAGCTCCTACAATGAGCAGTTCTTC. Its translation is CASSLESGSSYNEQFF.

The genes are TRBV19 and TRBJ2-1, with a possible D match to TRBD2 (6 bases). V was clipped by 6 bases and J by 10 bases, with 16 bases between them. The CDR3 runs 13 residues. CDR1 and CDR2 (germline): LNHDA, SQIVND (reference sequence). CDR3 DNA: TGTGCCAGTAGGACTAGTATTGCTCTGGAGCAGTTCTTC. This sequence encodes CASRTSIALEQFF.

The V call is TRBV7-9, the J call TRBJ1-2, with TRBD1 matching 10 bases. The CDR3 covers 14 residues. V trimming: 6 bases; J trimming: 7 bases; junction bases outside the gene matches: 8. Germline V gives CDR1 SEHNR, CDR2 FQNEAQ (reference sequence). The CDR3 here is CASRSTGTGVGYTF. DNA for the CDR3: TGTGCCAGCAGGTCCACCGGGACAGGGGTTGGCTACACCTTC.

This chain connects TRBV7-2 to TRBJ2-1, with 7 bases matching TRBD1. Germline-derived CDR1 and CDR2 are SGHTA and FQGNSA. The CDR3 runs to 15 residues. Trimming took 5 bases from V and 4 from J; bases not matched to a gene: 8. The CDR3 nucleotides read TGTGCCAGCAGCACAAGACAGGGTGGGTACAATGAGCAGTTCTTC. Translating gives CASSTRQGGYNEQFF.